The T cell receptor beta chain under discussion was sequenced for a study of CD8 T cells in Susac syndrome. Across the whole study: Patients with Susac syndrome were therapy-naive, taking corticosteroids, with some also receiving intravenous immunoglobulin, or taking intravenous immunoglobulin alone at the time their blood was drawn. General study findings and limits: An acknowledgment was made by the study that its TCR sequencing and HLA analysis involved relatively few individuals. In TEMRA cells and active patients, CD8+ clonal expansion in Susac reached its peak. Detection of Susac-specific public clones gave some 15 in total CD8+ repertoires and about five in CD8+ TEMRA repertoires.

An input of about 0.5 to 1 ug of RNA was subjected to reverse transcription using random hexamers. One entry per CDR3 protein results from TCRdb running MiXCR on the immunoSEQ multiplex PCR reads. The profile shows approximately 54,000 distinct CDR3 sequences, about 95% of them singletons. About this clonotype: Its antigen remains unidentified.

Looked up from germline, CDR1 is SGHDN and CDR2 is FVKESK. The CDR3 has 15 amino acids. V trimming: 4 bases; J trimming: 4 bases; junction bases outside the gene matches: 6. The rearrangement joins TRBV14 to TRBJ2-5, with 10 bases matching TRBD1. Sequenced input: CD8+ T cells from PBMCs. The TCR originated in a human donor with Susac syndrome. This CDR3 is CASSPDRGLRETQYF. For the CDR3, the DNA is TGTGCCAGCAGCCCCGACAGGGGGCTTCGAGAGACCCAGTACTTC.